The 19 T cell receptor beta chains listed next were all sequenced from one sample in a study of T-cell reconstitution after alpha-beta-depleted transplantation in children. The library targeted TCRbeta and was prepared with unique molecular identifiers. TCRdb reprocessed the PCR reads via MiXCR and lists one record per CDR3 protein. Of about 130,000 distinct CDR3 sequences in the sample, more than 9.5% were seen once. This sample comprised PBMCs, mostly from graft donor cells, obtained 180 days after TCRalphabeta/CD19-depleted stem cell transplant. Every receptor here comes from a girl less than two years old who had a stem cell transplant for combined immunodeficiency, so the T cells may come from the graft donor.

The V and J genes are TRBV6-1 and TRBJ2-7; a weak D match, TRBD1 (5 bases). V was pared by 2 bases and J by 3 bases, with 8 bases between. The CDR3 has 13 amino acids. Germline-derived CDR1 and CDR2 are MNHNS and SASEGT. The CDR3 nucleotides are TGTGCCAGCAGTGAATACAGGTTCTACGAGCAGTACTTC. As protein: CASSEYRFYEQYF.

This clonotype was detected ten times or more. The chain combines TRBV12-3 or TRBV12-4 with TRBJ1-6; possibly TRBD1 for D (6 bases). Trimming took 4 bases from V and 6 from J, leaving 7 bases between them. The CDR3 runs to 13 residues. The CDR3: CASSWGLNSPLHF. CDR3 DNA: TGTGCCAGCAGTTGGGGGCTTAATTCACCCCTCCACTTT.

This clonotype was counted at least ten times. This chain links TRBV20-1 with TRBJ2-4, with TRBD2 matching over 11 bases. This CDR3 is built from 14 residues. The V and J ends lost 3 bases and 5 bases, in that order; junction bases with no gene match: 3. The V gene's germline CDR1 is DFQATT and CDR2 SNEGSKA (reference sequence). CDR3 in amino acids: CSARGTSGQNIQYF. CDR3 in DNA: TGCAGTGCTAGGGGGACTAGCGGCCAAAACATTCAGTACTTC.

This chain joins TRBV7-2 and TRBJ2-3; TRBD1 might be the D (5 bases). This CDR3 region has 15 residues. Trimming cost V 5 bases and J 3 bases, with 15 bases left between them. CDR1 and CDR2 (germline): SGHTA, FQGNSA. CDR3 nucleotides: TGTGCCAGCAGCCTAGGGGCGGTCGAAACAGATACGCAGTATTTT. Translation gives CASSLGAVETDTQYF.

This clonotype was observed a few times. J is TRBJ2-7 and V is TRBV5-1, with TRBD1 identical over 8 bases. This CDR3 contains 16 residues. Trimming cost V 3 bases and J 2 bases; bases outside gene matches: 10. The germline CDR1 and CDR2 sequences are SGHRS and YFSETQ. The CDR3 loop reads CASSSAPWDRPYEQYF. In DNA form, the CDR3 reads TGCGCCAGCAGCTCCGCCCCATGGGACAGGCCCTACGAGCAGTACTTC.

The chain's CDR3 is CASSPLQGSYYGYTF. CDR3 sequence (DNA): TGTGCCAGCTCACCACTCCAGGGGTCTTACTATGGCTACACCTTC. The chain links TRBV18 to TRBJ1-2; tentative D call: TRBD1 (6 bases). This CDR3 is 15 amino acids long. Trimming removed 1 base at V and 3 bases at J, with 12 bases between. Germline V gene data show CDR1 as KGHSH and CDR2 as LQKENI.

This clonotype occurred a few times. The chain joins TRBV10-3 to TRBJ2-7, with D maybe TRBD1 (6 bases). Germline V gene sequence: CDR1 ENHRY, CDR2 SYGVKD. V shed 0 bases and J shed 5 bases, with 20 bases lying between them. This CDR3 spans 17 amino acids. The CDR3 reads CAISESGITQGWDEQYF. CDR3 in DNA: TGTGCCATCAGTGAGTCGGGGATAACACAGGGATGGGACGAGCAGTACTTC.

This chain uses TRBV20-1 with TRBJ2-7, with a tentative D call TRBD2 (5 bases). This CDR3 spans 11 amino acids. CDR1 is DFQATT, CDR2 SNEGSKA, per germline (reference sequence). The V end was cut by 2 bases, the J end by 5 bases, with 7 bases between. The CDR3 is CSARTLDEQYF. The DNA of the CDR3 is TGCAGTGCTAGAACACTAGACGAGCAGTACTTC.

The chain is built from TRBV20-1 and TRBJ1-4, with D hard to call. Germline V gene lookup returns CDR1 DFQATT and CDR2 SNEGSKA (reference sequence). Trimming removed 0 bases at V and 3 bases at J, with 11 bases between. The CDR3 runs 15 residues. CDR3 nucleotide sequence: TGCAGTGCTAGAGATTCGGTAATCGCTAATGAAAAACTGTTTTTT. Protein: CSARDSVIANEKLFF.

This rearrangement joins TRBV29-1 to TRBJ2-7, with D possibly matching TRBD2 (5 bases). There are 12 residues in the CDR3. Per the germline V gene, CDR1 is SQVTM and CDR2 is ANQGSEA. The ends were cut back, 2 bases at V and 3 bases at J, with 8 bases in the middle. CDR3 sequence reads: CSVETGDYEQYF. CDR3 nucleotides: TGCAGCGTTGAAACCGGGGACTACGAGCAGTACTTC.

This clonotype was detected only a few times. The rearrangement uses TRBV5-1 and TRBJ1-6; weak D call: TRBD1 (5 bases). This CDR3 has 14 residues. Trimming took off 0 bases at V and 5 bases at J, with 6 bases between the two ends. CDR1 SGHRS and CDR2 YFSETQ come from the germline V gene. CDR3 bases: TGCGCCAGCAGCTTGGGACAGAATAATTCACCCCTCCACTTT. It yields the protein CASSLGQNNSPLHF.

The V call is TRBV12-3 or TRBV12-4, the J call TRBJ2-1; tentatively, D is TRBD1 (5 bases). This CDR3 region has 12 residues. Trimming took off 9 bases at V and 7 bases at J, with 13 bases between the two ends. The CDR3 reads CASSGRVNEQFF. The CDR3 DNA sequence: TGTGCCAGTTCCGGCAGGGTGAATGAGCAGTTCTTC.

Only a few counts were recorded for this clonotype. The chain is built from TRBV12-5 and TRBJ2-1; D gene unclear. The CDR3 length is 12 residues. Germline V gene sequence: CDR1 LGHNT, CDR2 FRNRAP. Trimming removed 0 bases from V and 7 bases from J, with 4 bases in between. This CDR3 reads CASGLVGNEQFF. The CDR3 nucleotides read TGTGCTAGTGGTTTGGTAGGAAATGAGCAGTTCTTC.

The chain combines TRBV28 with TRBJ2-1; 11 nucleotides line up with TRBD1. This CDR3 spans 16 amino acids. V dropped 3 bases and J dropped 7; count of bases not matched to a gene: 8. The germline V gene has CDR1 MDHEN and CDR2 SYDVKM. This CDR3 is CASSFVDRGRRNEQFF. CDR3 nucleotide sequence: TGTGCCAGCAGTTTTGTGGACAGGGGGCGCAGGAATGAGCAGTTCTTC.

In its sample, this clonotype was seen a few times. The chain uses TRBV20-1 and TRBJ2-1, with a weak D call TRBD2 (6 bases). The V end was cut by 4 bases, the J end by 8 bases, with 18 bases between. Germline loops: CDR1 DFQATT, CDR2 SNEGSKA (reference sequence). The CDR3 runs to 14 residues. This CDR3 reads CSAMRDSGRDEQFF. In DNA, the CDR3 is TGCAGTGCTATGCGGGACTCAGGAAGGGATGAGCAGTTCTTC.

This clonotype was observed a few times. The chain links TRBV13 to TRBJ1-5; no clear D gene. Germline CDR1 PRHDT, CDR2 FYEKMQ (reference sequence). V was cut by 0 bases and J by 0 bases, with 3 bases left in between. The CDR3 length is 14 residues. The CDR3 is CASSLGASNQPQHF. CDR3 nucleotide sequence: TGTGCCAGCAGCTTAGGAGCTAGCAATCAGCCCCAGCATTTT.

In this sample, this clonotype turned up a few times. The J gene is TRBJ2-1, the V gene TRBV6-2 or TRBV6-3; TRBD1 matches 8 bases. The CDR3 has 15 residues. J lost 7 bases, V lost 3 bases, and 8 bases had no gene match. The V gene's germline CDR1 is MNHEY and CDR2 SVGEGT. The CDR3 DNA sequence: TGTGCCAGCAGTTATTGGGCAGGGGGCTCGAATGAGCAGTTCTTC. Its protein is CASSYWAGGSNEQFF.

This clonotype has at least ten counts. This chain links TRBV29-1 with TRBJ2-5; D may be TRBD1 or TRBD2 (6 bases each). The CDR3 covers 12 residues. Germline V gene data show CDR1 as SQVTM and CDR2 as ANQGSEA. Deletions cut 6 bases from V and 7 bases from J, with 15 bases between. The CDR3, as DNA: TGCAGCGTAAGCCGGGGGCCGGTGACCCAGTACTTC. This translates into CSVSRGPVTQYF. The full variable domain, in which reference TRBV29-1 and TRBJ2-5 provide the parts outside the CDR3, is SAVISQKPSRDICQRGTSLTIQCQVDSQVTMMFWYRQQPGQSLTLIATANQGSEATYESGFVIDKFPISRPNLTFSTLTVSNMSPEDSSIYLCSVSRGPVTQYFGPGTRLLVL.

The gene calls are TRBV5-1 and TRBJ2-2; tentative D call: TRBD1 (6 bases). Per the germline V gene, CDR1 is SGHRS and CDR2 is YFSETQ. The ends were cut back, 2 bases at V and 4 bases at J, with 15 bases in the middle. This CDR3 contains 16 residues. In nucleotides, the CDR3 is TGCGCCAGCAGCTTACAGGGATTGACCAGCACCGGGGAGCTGTTTTTT. Translation gives CASSLQGLTSTGELFF.